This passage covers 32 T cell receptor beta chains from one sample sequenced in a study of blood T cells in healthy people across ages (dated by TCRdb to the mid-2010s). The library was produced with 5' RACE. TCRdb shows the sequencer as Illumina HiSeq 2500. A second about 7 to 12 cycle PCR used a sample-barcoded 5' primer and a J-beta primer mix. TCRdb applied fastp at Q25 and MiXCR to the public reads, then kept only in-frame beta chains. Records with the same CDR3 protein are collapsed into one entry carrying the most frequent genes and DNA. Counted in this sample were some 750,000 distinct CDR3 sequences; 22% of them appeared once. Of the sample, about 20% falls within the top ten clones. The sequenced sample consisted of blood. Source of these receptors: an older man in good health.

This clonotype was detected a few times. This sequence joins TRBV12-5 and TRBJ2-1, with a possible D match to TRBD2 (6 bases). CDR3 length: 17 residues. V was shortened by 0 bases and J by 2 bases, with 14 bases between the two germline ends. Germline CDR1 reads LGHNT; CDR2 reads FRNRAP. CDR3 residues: CASGLVGAGGPYNEQFF. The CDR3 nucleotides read TGTGCTAGTGGTTTGGTAGGAGCGGGTGGACCCTACAATGAGCAGTTCTTC.

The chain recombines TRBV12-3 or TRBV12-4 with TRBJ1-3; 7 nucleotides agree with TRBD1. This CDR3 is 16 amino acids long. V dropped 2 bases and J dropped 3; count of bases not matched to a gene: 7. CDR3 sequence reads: CASSLWRQGNGNTIYF. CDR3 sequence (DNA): TGTGCCAGCAGTTTATGGCGACAGGGAAATGGAAACACCATATATTTT.

DNA of the CDR3: TGTGCCAGCTCACCGCCGACAGCTGCCTCGGTCTACGAGCAGTACGTC. It specifies CASSPPTAASVYEQYV. The gene calls are TRBV18 and TRBJ2-7; tentative D call: TRBD1 (5 bases). The CDR3 length is 16 residues. V shed 3 bases and J shed 3 bases, with 18 bases lying between them. The germline V gene encodes CDR1 KGHSH and CDR2 LQKENI.

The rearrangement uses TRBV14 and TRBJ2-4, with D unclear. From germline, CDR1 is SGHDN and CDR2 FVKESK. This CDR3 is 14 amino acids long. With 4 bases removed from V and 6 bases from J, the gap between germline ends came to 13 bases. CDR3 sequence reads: CASSPSPGSNIQYF. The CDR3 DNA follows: TGTGCCAGCAGCCCAAGTCCAGGTTCAAACATTCAGTACTTC.

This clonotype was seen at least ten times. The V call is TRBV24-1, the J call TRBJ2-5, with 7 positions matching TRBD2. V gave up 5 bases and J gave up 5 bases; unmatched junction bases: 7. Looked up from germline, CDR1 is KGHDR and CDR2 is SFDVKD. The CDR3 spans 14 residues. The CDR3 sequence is CATSASGTRETQYF. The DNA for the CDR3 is TGTGCCACCAGTGCTAGCGGCACGAGGGAGACCCAGTACTTC.

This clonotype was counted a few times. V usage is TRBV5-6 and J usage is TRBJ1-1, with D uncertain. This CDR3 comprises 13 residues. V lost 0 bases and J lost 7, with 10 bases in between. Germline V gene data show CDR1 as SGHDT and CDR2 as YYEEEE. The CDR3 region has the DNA TGTGCCAGCAGCTTGGGGGCGGTCCTTGAAGCTTTCTTT. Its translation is CASSLGAVLEAFF. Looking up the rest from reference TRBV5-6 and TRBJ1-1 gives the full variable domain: DAGVTQSPTHLIKTRGQQVTLRCSPKSGHDTVSWYQQALGQGPQFIFQYYEEEERQRGNFPDRFSGHQFPNYSSELNVNALLLGDSALYLCASSLGAVLEAFFGQGTRLTVV.

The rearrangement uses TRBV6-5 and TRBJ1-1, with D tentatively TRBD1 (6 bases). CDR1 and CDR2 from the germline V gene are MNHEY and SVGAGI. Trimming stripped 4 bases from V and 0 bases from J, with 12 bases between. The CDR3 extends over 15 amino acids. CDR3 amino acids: CASSFDRLMNTEAFF. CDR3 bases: TGTGCCAGCAGTTTCGACAGGTTGATGAACACTGAAGCTTTCTTT.

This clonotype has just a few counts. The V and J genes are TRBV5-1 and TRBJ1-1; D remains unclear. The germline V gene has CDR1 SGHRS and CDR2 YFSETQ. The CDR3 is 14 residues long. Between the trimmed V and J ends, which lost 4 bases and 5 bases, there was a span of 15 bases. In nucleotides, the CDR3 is TGCGCCAGCAGCATGGGAGGGCGGGAAACTGAAGCTTTCTTT. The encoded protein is CASSMGGRETEAFF.

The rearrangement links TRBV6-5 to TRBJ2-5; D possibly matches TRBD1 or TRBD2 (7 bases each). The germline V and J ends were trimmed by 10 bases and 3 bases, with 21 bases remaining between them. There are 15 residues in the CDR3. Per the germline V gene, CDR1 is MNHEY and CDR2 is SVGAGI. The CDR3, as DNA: TGTGCCACCCAGGGGGGCGGGGGATCTAAAGAGACCCAGTACTTC. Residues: CATQGGGGSKETQYF.

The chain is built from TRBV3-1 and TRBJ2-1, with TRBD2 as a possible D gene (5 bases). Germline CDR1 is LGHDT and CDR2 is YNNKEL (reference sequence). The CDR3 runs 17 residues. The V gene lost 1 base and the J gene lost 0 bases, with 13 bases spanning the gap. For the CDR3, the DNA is TGTGCCAGCAGCCAAGTCTCGGACTTGCACTCCTACAATGAGCAGTTCTTC. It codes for CASSQVSDLHSYNEQFF.

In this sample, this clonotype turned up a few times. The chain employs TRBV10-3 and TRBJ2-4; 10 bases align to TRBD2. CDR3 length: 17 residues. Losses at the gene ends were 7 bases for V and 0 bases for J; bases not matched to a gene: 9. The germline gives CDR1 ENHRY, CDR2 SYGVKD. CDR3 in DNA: TGTGCCATCATGGCTAGCGGGAGAGGGGGAGCCAAAAACATTCAGTACTTC. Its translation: CAIMASGRGGAKNIQYF.

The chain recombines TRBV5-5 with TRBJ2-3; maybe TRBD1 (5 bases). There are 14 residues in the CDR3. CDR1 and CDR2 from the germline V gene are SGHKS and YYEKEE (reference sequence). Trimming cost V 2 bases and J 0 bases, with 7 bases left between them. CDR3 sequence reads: CASSFRQSTDTQYF. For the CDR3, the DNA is TGTGCCAGCAGCTTTCGACAGAGCACAGATACGCAGTATTTT. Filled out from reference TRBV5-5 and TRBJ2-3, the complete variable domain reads DAGVTQSPTHLIKTRGQQVTLRCSPISGHKSVSWYQQVLGQGPQFIFQYYEKEERGRGNFPDRFSARQFPNYSSELNVNALLLGDSALYLCASSFRQSTDTQYFGPGTRLTVL.

The CDR3 protein is CAISDVVNEQFF. CDR3 in DNA: TGTGCCATCAGTGATGTGGTCAATGAGCAGTTCTTC. The J gene is TRBJ2-7, the V gene TRBV10-3; D call uncertain. The DNA end is more similar to TRBJ2-1, so the J call may be wrong. Germline V CDR1 and CDR2: ENHRY, SYGVKD. This CDR3 is built from 12 residues.

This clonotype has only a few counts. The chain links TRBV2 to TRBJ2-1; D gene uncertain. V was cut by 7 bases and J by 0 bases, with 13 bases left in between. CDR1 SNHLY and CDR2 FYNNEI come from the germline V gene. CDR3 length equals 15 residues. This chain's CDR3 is CASMMGFTSYNEQFF. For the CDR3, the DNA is TGTGCCAGCATGATGGGATTTACCTCCTACAATGAGCAGTTCTTC.

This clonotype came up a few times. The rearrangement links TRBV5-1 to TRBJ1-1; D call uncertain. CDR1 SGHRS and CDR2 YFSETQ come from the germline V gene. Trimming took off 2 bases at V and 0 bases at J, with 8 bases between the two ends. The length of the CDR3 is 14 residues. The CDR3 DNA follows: TGCGCCAGCAGCTTAATCGAGATGAACACTGAAGCTTTCTTT. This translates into CASSLIEMNTEAFF.

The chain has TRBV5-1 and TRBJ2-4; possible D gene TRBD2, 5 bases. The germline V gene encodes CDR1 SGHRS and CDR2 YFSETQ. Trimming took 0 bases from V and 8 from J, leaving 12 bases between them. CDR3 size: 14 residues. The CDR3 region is CASSLAGVSYIQYF. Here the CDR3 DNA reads TGCGCCAGCAGCTTGGCCGGGGTCAGTTACATTCAGTACTTC.

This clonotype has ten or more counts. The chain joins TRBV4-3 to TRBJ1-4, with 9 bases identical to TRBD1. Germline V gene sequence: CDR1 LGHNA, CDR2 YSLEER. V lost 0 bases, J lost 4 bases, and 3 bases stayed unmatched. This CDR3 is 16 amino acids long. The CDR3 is CASSQETGQGNEKLFF. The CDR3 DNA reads TGCGCCAGCAGCCAAGAAACGGGACAGGGTAATGAAAAACTGTTTTTT.

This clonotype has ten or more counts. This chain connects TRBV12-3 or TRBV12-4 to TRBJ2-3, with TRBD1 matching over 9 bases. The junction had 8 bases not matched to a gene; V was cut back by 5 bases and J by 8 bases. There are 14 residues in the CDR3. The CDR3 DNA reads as TGTGCCAGCAGTCAGGGACAGGGATGGGTTACGCAGTATTTT. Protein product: CASSQGQGWVTQYF.

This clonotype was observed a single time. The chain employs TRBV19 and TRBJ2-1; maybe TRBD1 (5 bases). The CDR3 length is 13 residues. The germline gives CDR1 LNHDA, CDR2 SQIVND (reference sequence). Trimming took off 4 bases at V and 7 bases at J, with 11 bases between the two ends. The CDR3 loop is CASSTDRTNEQFF. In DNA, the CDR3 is TGTGCCAGTAGTACAGACAGAACGAATGAGCAGTTCTTC.

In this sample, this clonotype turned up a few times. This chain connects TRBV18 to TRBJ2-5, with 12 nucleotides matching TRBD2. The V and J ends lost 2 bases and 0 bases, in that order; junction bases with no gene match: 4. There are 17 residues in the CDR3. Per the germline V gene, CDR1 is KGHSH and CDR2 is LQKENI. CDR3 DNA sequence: TGTGCCAGCTCACCATTAAGGACTAGCGGGGACCAAGAGACCCAGTACTTC. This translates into CASSPLRTSGDQETQYF.

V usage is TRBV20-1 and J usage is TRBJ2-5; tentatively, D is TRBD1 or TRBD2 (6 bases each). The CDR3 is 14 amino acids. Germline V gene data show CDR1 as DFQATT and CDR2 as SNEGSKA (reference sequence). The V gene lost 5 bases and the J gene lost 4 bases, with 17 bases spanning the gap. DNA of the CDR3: TGCAGTGCTGTAAGGGGGGTGAGAGGAGAGACCCAGTACTTC. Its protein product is CSAVRGVRGETQYF.

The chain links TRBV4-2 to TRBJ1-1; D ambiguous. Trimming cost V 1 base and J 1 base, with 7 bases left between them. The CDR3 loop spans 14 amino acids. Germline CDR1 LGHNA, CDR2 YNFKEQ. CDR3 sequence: CASSQGAPNTEAFF. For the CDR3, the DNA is TGTGCCAGCAGCCAAGGGGCGCCGAACACTGAAGCTTTCTTT.

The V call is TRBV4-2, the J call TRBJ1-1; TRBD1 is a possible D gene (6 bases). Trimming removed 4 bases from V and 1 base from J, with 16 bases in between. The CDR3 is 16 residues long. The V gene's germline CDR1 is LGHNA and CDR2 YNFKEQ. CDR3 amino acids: CASSPTQDRPNTEAFF. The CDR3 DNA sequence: TGTGCCAGCAGCCCAACCCAAGACAGGCCGAACACTGAAGCTTTCTTT.

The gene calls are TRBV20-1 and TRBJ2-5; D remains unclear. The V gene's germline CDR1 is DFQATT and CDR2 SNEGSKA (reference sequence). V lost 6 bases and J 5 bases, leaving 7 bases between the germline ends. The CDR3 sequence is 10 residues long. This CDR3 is CSAEWETQYF. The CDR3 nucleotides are TGCAGTGCCGAGTGGGAGACCCAGTACTTC.

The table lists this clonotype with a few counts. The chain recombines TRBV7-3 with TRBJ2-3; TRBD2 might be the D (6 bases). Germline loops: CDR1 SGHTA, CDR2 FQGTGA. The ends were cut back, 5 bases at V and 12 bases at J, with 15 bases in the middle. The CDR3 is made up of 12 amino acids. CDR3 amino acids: CASSIGTQRQYF. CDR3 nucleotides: TGTGCCAGCAGCATCGGGACTCAACGCCAGTATTTT.

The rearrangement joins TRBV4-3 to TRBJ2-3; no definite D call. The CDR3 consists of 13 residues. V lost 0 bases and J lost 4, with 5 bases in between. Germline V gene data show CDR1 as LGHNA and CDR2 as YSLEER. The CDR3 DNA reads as TGCGCCAGCAGCCAAGAATATCCAGATACGCAGTATTTT. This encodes CASSQEYPDTQYF.

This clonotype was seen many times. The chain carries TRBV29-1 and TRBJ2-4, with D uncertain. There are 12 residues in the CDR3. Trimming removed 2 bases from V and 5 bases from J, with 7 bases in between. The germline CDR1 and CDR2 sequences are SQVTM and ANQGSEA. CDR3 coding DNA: TGCAGCGTTGAATCGTCAGAAAACATTCAGTACTTC. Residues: CSVESSENIQYF. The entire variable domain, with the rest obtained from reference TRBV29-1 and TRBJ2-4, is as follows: SAVISQKPSRDICQRGTSLTIQCQVDSQVTMMFWYRQQPGQSLTLIATANQGSEATYESGFVIDKFPISRPNLTFSTLTVSNMSPEDSSIYLCSVESSENIQYFGAGTRLSVL.

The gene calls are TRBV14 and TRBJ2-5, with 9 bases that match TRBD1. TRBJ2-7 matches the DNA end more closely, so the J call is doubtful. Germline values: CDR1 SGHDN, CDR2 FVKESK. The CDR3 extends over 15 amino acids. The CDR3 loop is CASSTGQGSYYEQYV. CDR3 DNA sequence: TGTGCCAGCAGTACCGGACAGGGGTCTTACTACGAGCAGTACGTC.

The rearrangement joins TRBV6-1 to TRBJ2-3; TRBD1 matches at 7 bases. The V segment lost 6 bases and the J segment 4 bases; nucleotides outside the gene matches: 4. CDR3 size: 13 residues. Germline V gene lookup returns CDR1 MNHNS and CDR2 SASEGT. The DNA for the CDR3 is TGTGCCAGCAGACATCAGGGGGCAGATACGCAGTATTTT. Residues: CASRHQGADTQYF.

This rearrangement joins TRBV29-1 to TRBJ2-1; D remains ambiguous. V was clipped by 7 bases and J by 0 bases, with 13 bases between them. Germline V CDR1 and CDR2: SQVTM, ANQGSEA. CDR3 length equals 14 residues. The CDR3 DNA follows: TGCAGCGCCGAGCTGAGAGGCTCCTACAATGAGCAGTTCTTC. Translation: CSAELRGSYNEQFF.

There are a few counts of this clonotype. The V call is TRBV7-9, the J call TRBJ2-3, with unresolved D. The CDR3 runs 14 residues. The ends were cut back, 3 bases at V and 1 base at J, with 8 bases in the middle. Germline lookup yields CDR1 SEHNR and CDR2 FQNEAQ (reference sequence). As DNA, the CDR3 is TGTGCCAGCAGCTTGATGTGGGGCACAGATACGCAGTATTTT. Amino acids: CASSLMWGTDTQYF.

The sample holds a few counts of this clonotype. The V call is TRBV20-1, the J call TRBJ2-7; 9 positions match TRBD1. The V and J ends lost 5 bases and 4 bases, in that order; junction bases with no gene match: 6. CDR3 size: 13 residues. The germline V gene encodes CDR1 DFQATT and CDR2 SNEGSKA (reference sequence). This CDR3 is CSAGTGSIYEQYF. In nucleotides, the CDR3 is TGCAGTGCTGGGACAGGGTCGATATACGAGCAGTACTTC.